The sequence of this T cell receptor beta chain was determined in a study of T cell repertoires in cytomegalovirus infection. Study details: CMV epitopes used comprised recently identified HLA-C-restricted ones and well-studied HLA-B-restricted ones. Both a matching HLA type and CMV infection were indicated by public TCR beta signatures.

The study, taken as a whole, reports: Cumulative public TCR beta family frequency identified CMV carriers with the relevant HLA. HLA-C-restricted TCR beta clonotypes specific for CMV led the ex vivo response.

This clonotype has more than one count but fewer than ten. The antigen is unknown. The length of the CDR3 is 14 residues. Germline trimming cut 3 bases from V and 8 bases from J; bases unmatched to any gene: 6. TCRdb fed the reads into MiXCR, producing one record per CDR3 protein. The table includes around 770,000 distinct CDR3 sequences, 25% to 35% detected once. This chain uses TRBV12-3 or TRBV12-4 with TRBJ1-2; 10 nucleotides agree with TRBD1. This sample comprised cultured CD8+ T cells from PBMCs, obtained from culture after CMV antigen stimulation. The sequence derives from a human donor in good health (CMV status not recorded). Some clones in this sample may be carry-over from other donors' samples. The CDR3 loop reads CASSFWDRGTGYTF. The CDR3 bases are TGTGCCAGCAGTTTCTGGGACAGGGGTACGGGCTACACCTTC.